A single sample gave rise to the 7 T cell receptor beta chains below, sequenced in a study of response to subunit inactivated influenza vaccine. One entry per CDR3 protein, called by TCRdb with MiXCR from the RT-PCR reads. The sample lists around 750,000 distinct CDR3 sequences, around 21% seen once, with 10% in the top ten. This sample comprised PBMCs from blood, obtained 5 to 6 days after vaccination. Receptor source: a man aged 45-65 years who received an inactivated influenza vaccine.

The chain couples TRBV5-1 to TRBJ1-1; 8 bases fit TRBD1. CDR1 and CDR2 (germline): SGHRS, YFSETQ. V shed 4 bases, J shed 0 bases, and the junction held 5 bases outside the gene matches. The CDR3 covers 15 residues. The CDR3 nucleotides read TGCGCCAGCAGCGGCGGACAGGGAATGAACACTGAAGCTTTCTTT. This translates into CASSGGQGMNTEAFF.

The table lists this clonotype with a few counts. The gene calls are TRBV12-5 and TRBJ2-2; D not resolved. Germline CDR1 and CDR2: LGHNT and FRNRAP. The CDR3 has 12 residues. Trimming pared 3 bases from V and 6 bases from J, leaving 5 bases between. The CDR3 coding sequence is TGTGCTAGTGGTTTAGATCCCGGGGAGCTGTTTTTT. Translating gives CASGLDPGELFF.

This chain joins TRBV19 and TRBJ2-1, with D perhaps being TRBD1 or TRBD2 (5 bases each). The CDR3 has 14 residues. The V gene lost 7 bases and the J gene lost 1 base, with 11 bases spanning the gap. CDR1 is LNHDA and CDR2 is SQIVND in the germline V gene (reference sequence). The CDR3 loop reads CASNPEGSYNEQFF. CDR3 coding DNA: TGTGCCAGTAACCCTGAGGGGTCCTACAATGAGCAGTTCTTC.

The CDR3 DNA reads as TGTGCCATCAGTGAAAAGGGACTCCTGGGGGACGAGCAGTACTTC. Translated: CAISEKGLLGDEQYF. V usage is TRBV10-3 and J usage is TRBJ2-7; D is possibly TRBD2 (6 bases). V dropped 3 bases and J dropped 5 bases, with 17 bases sitting between them. CDR3 size: 15 residues. Looked up from germline, CDR1 is ENHRY and CDR2 is SYGVKD.

This sequence joins TRBV28 and TRBJ1-5; 9 bases are shared with TRBD1. This CDR3 contains 16 residues. Per germline, CDR1 MDHEN and CDR2 SYDVKM. Trimming cost V 7 bases and J 3 bases; bases outside gene matches: 10. CDR3 nucleotides: TGTGCCAGCACCGACAGGGGGAAAGGGGACAATCAGCCCCAGCATTTT. It codes for CASTDRGKGDNQPQHF.

The chain carries TRBV19 and TRBJ2-2, with 7 nucleotides matching TRBD2. From germline, CDR1 is LNHDA and CDR2 SQIVND (reference sequence). J was trimmed by 5 bases and V by 2 bases; bases with no gene match: 5. The CDR3 is 15 residues long. This chain's CDR3 is CASSIRAGLTGELFF. Written as DNA, the CDR3 is TGTGCCAGTAGTATACGAGCGGGATTGACCGGGGAGCTGTTTTTT.

The table lists this clonotype with a few counts. The V call is TRBV7-9, the J call TRBJ2-1, with 10 bases matching TRBD2. Per germline, CDR1 SEHNR and CDR2 FQNEAQ (reference sequence). The trim removed 5 bases at V and 5 bases at J, leaving 6 bases unmatched. CDR3 size: 15 residues. The CDR3, as DNA: TGTGCCAGCAGCGAGCTAGCGGGAGCCGACAATGAGCAGTTCTTC. It is translated as CASSELAGADNEQFF.